The rows below give T cell receptor beta chains drawn from one sample of a study of blood T cell repertoires in COVID-19. This table comes from immunoSEQ multiplex PCR, and its TCRdb copy is limited to in-frame clones, with some not included. Among some 230,000 clones, more than 75% were seen once, and the ten largest hold roughly 8.2%. Input material: peripheral blood. The receptors shown here come from a woman of 80 years or more with COVID-19, enrolled during active disease. The CDR3 runs from the conserved cysteine through the conserved F or W. D genes are given only for firm matches. Only part of the rows carry a size: once, few, many, or a class if the clone is expanded.

j_call clone_size v_call cdr3_length d_call cdr3_aa cdr3_nt
TRBJ2-5 - TRBV4-3 15 TRBD1 CASSLRGLVQETQYF TGCGCCAGCAGCCTCAGGGGGCTCGTCCAAGAGACCCAGTACTTC
TRBJ1-4 - TRBV28 17 TRBD1 CASSPIPGQGYYEKLFF TGTGCCAGCAGTCCGATTCCGGGACAGGGTTATTATGAAAAACTGTTTTTT
TRBJ1-3 - TRBV6-5 15 - CASSSLGGYGNTIYF TGTGCCAGCAGTTCCTTGGGGGGGTATGGAAACACCATATATTTT
TRBJ2-3 - TRBV19 13 TRBD1 CASSTVGGQGDYF TGTGCCAGTAGTACTGTGGGGGGACAGGGTGACTATTTT
TRBJ2-1 - TRBV9 17 TRBD2 CASSVGSPTSGYNEQFF TGTGCCAGCAGCGTAGGGTCGCCGACTAGCGGTTACAATGAGCAGTTCTTC
TRBJ1-6 - TRBV27 14 - CASSLGRRDSPLHF TGTGCCAGCAGTTTGGGCAGGCGGGATTCACCCCTCCACTTT
TRBJ1-4 - TRBV19 15 - CASSTAVVAGEKLFF TGTGCCAGTAGTACGGCGGTCGTGGCTGGTGAAAAACTGTTTTTT
TRBJ1-2 - TRBV7-8 13 TRBD1 CASSLDRGYGYTF TGTGCCAGCAGCTTAGACAGGGGATATGGCTACACCTTC
TRBJ2-1 - TRBV2 13 TRBD1 CASTGQGRNEQFF TGTGCCAGTACGGGACAGGGCCGCAATGAGCAGTTCTTC
TRBJ1-5 - TRBV30 14 TRBD1 CAWSAGQGRQPQHF TGTGCCTGGAGTGCGGGACAGGGACGACAGCCCCAGCATTTT
TRBJ2-2 - TRBV10-1 15 TRBD1 CASSEGQGNTGELFF TGCGCCAGCAGTGAAGGACAGGGGAACACCGGGGAGCTGTTTTTT
TRBJ2-7 - TRBV18 14 TRBD2 CASSPGTTAYEQYF TGTGCCAGCTCTCCCGGGACTACCGCCTACGAGCAGTACTTC
TRBJ1-1 - TRBV5-1 15 TRBD1 CASSLDGGQGRRAFF TGCGCCAGCAGCTTGGACGGGGGACAGGGCCGCCGAGCTTTCTTT
TRBJ2-7 - TRBV10-3 14 - CAIKIAASSYEQYF TGTGCCATCAAAATAGCGGCTAGCTCCTACGAGCAGTACTTC
TRBJ1-2 - TRBV7-2 15 TRBD1 CASSLDRAFYYGYTF TGTGCCAGCAGCCTGGACAGGGCCTTCTACTATGGCTACACCTTC
TRBJ1-2 - TRBV5-1 14 TRBD1 CASNRDRDEYGYTF TGCGCCAGCAATAGGGACAGGGATGAATATGGCTACACCTTC
TRBJ1-2 - TRBV15 15 - CATSRDSYLRRGYTF TGTGCCACCAGCAGGGACAGTTACCTGCGGAGGGGCTACACCTTC
TRBJ2-5 once TRBV5-1 15 TRBD1 CASSLTGGTQETQYF TGCGCCAGCAGCCTCACAGGGGGTACGCAAGAGACCCAGTACTTC
TRBJ1-2 - TRBV30 14 TRBD1 CAWSVKGGYGGYTF TGTGCCTGGAGTGTAAAAGGGGGCTACGGCGGCTACACCTTC
TRBJ2-1 - TRBV5-5 16 TRBD2 CASSHGGLAALAEQFF TGTGCCAGCAGCCACGGGGGACTAGCTGCCCTGGCTGAGCAGTTCTTC
TRBJ1-5 - TRBV5-6 13 - CASSPGCGWSQHF TGTGCCAGCAGCCCAGGGTGTGGTTGGTCCCAGCATTTT
TRBJ2-2 - TRBV7-2 15 TRBD2 CASSSRGALTGELFF TGTGCCAGCAGCTCGCGGGGGGCTCTCACCGGGGAGCTGTTTTTT
TRBJ2-2 - TRBV7-2 16 - CASSLRRTGNTGELFF TGTGCCAGCAGCTTAAGGCGGACTGGTAACACCGGGGAGCTGTTTTTT
TRBJ2-7 - TRBV5-1 17 TRBD2 CASSLGGTSGATYEQYF TGCGCCAGCAGCTTGGGGGGGACTAGCGGAGCCACCTACGAGCAGTACTTC
TRBJ2-7 - TRBV7-2 14 - CASSLGQGTYEQYF TGTGCCAGCAGCTTAGGGCAGGGTACGTACGAGCAGTACTTC
TRBJ1-6 - TRBV18 15 - CASSPEKRPNSPLHF TGTGCCAGCTCACCGGAGAAGAGACCGAATTCACCCCTCCACTTT
TRBJ2-7 - TRBV7-2 14 TRBD2 CASSSTSGRYEQYF TGTGCCAGCAGCTCGACTAGCGGGAGGTACGAGCAGTACTTC
TRBJ2-7 - TRBV5-6 14 - CASSLAGGSYEQYF TGTGCCAGCAGCTTGGCTGGCGGATCCTACGAGCAGTACTTC
TRBJ2-3 few TRBV28 14 - CASSFVAGTDTQYF TGTGCCAGCAGTTTTGTGGCGGGCACAGATACGCAGTATTTT
TRBJ1-5 - TRBV18 14 - CASSPPGGDQPQHF TGTGCCAGCTCCCCCCCCGGCGGGGATCAGCCCCAGCATTTT
TRBJ1-1 - TRBV6-5 15 - CASSYSQGLVTEAFF TGTGCCAGCAGTTACTCCCAGGGTTTGGTCACTGAAGCTTTCTTT
TRBJ1-5 - TRBV27 13 - CASSLGLNQPQHF TGTGCCAGCAGTTTAGGGCTCAATCAGCCCCAGCATTTT
TRBJ2-3 - TRBV24-1 17 - CATSDFLGAGAPDTQYF TGTGCCACCAGTGATTTCTTGGGGGCGGGGGCCCCAGATACGCAGTATTTT
TRBJ1-2 - TRBV30 12 TRBD1 CAWNDREAGYTF TGTGCCTGGAACGACAGGGAGGCTGGCTACACCTTC
TRBJ2-5 - TRBV7-9 17 TRBD2 CASSRGLAGGPGETQYF TGTGCCAGCAGCCGAGGACTAGCGGGAGGGCCGGGAGAGACCCAGTACTTC
TRBJ1-1 - TRBV30 14 TRBD1 CAWSKPDRDSEAFF TGTGCCTGGAGTAAGCCAGACAGGGACAGTGAAGCTTTCTTT
TRBJ2-5 - TRBV6-6 15 TRBD2 CASRGSSGGLETQYF TGTGCCAGTCGGGGGTCTAGCGGGGGCCTGGAGACCCAGTACTTC
TRBJ2-2 - TRBV5-4 14 - CASSLVGSTGELFF TGTGCCAGCAGCTTGGTCGGTAGCACCGGGGAGCTGTTTTTT
TRBJ2-7 - TRBV3-1/TRBV3-2 12 - CASSPGTYEQYF TGTGCCAGCAGCCCCGGGACCTACGAGCAGTACTTC
TRBJ1-5 - TRBV6-5 14 - CASSSLQGNQPQHF TGTGCCAGCAGTTCTCTACAGGGCAATCAGCCCCAGCATTTT
TRBJ2-2 - TRBV11-3 15 - CASSLNGQTTGELFF TGTGCCAGCAGCTTAAATGGACAGACAACCGGGGAGCTGTTTTTT
TRBJ1-5 - TRBV18 12 - CASSSGDQPQHF TGTGCCAGCTCATCAGGGGATCAGCCCCAGCATTTT
TRBJ1-5 - TRBV30 12 - CAWSGGDQPQHF TGTGCCTGGAGTGGTGGAGATCAGCCCCAGCATTTT
TRBJ2-1 - TRBV18 15 - CASSPPTNGGNEQFF TGTGCCAGCTCACCACCCACGAACGGGGGCAATGAGCAGTTCTTC
TRBJ1-5 few TRBV19 16 TRBD1 CASSLGGQGAGQPQHF TGTGCCAGTAGTTTAGGGGGACAGGGGGCGGGTCAGCCCCAGCATTTT